The T cell receptor beta chain described here comes from a study of T cell responses to AZD1222 COVID-19 vaccine. Clones were read by immunoSEQ multiplex PCR, and TCRdb kept only the in-frame ones, dropping some. The table has about 170,000 clones, 80% to 90% seen once. Germline CDR1 and CDR2: ENHRY and SYGVKD. V shed 4 bases and J 0 bases; nucleotides not matched to a gene: 8. The CDR3 sequence is 19 residues long. The sequencing used peripheral blood, collected on day 0 of AZD1222 vaccination. This sequence joins TRBV10-3 and TRBJ2-3; 15 bases are a match to TRBD2. This sequence was found in an adult in good health. The CDR3 DNA is TGTGCCATCAGTGGTACCCGGACTAGCGGGGGGGCCAGCACAGATACGCAGTATTTT. Translating gives CAISGTRTSGGASTDTQYF.